The 4 T cell receptor beta chains reported below all come from one sample, sequenced in a study of blood T cell repertoires in COVID-19. Only in-frame clones appear in the TCRdb table, and some are missing; sequencing was by immunoSEQ multiplex PCR. The table lists 200,000 or so clones, roughly 80% of them singletons. Sequences were obtained from PBMCs or T cells enriched from blood (not recorded which). The source of these receptors is a man aged 35 to 55 who had recovered from COVID-19.

This chain connects TRBV5-1 to TRBJ2-5; TRBD1 matches at 7 bases. Germline-derived CDR1 and CDR2 are SGHRS and YFSETQ. The CDR3 contains 16 residues. V dropped 4 bases and J dropped 0; count of bases not matched to a gene: 9. Here the CDR3 reads CASSPPGRGYQETQYF. CDR3 coding DNA: TGCGCCAGCAGCCCCCCGGGCAGGGGGTACCAAGAGACCCAGTACTTC.

With respect to this clone: Other nucleotide sequences in the sample specify the same CDR3. V and J are TRBV2 and TRBJ1-2, with a possible D match to TRBD1 (5 bases). The CDR3 sequence is 13 residues long. Deletions cut 5 bases from V and 1 base from J, with 8 bases between. Germline assignment: CDR1 SNHLY and CDR2 FYNNEI. The CDR3 nucleotides read TGTGCCAGCAGTCCCGACAGTAACTATGGCTACACCTTC. This sequence encodes CASSPDSNYGYTF. The entire variable domain, with the rest obtained from reference TRBV2 and TRBJ1-2, is as follows: EPEVTQTPSHQVTQMGQEVILRCVPISNHLYFYWYRQILGQKVEFLVSFYNNEISEKSEIFDDQFSVERPDGSNFTLKIRSTKLEDSAMYFCASSPDSNYGYTFGSGTRLTVV.

V usage is TRBV3-1 (or the pseudogene TRBV3-2) and J usage is TRBJ1-2, with 8 bases aligning to TRBD1. The germline V gene encodes CDR1 LGHDT and CDR2 YNNKEL (reference sequence). The junction had 8 bases not matched to a gene; V was cut back by 5 bases and J by 6 bases. The CDR3 length is 14 residues. The CDR3 region is CASSFNGRGHGYTF. For the CDR3, the DNA is TGTGCCAGCAGCTTCAACGGCAGGGGGCATGGCTACACCTTC.

Concerning this clone itself: The sample carries other DNA sequences with the same CDR3. The chain employs TRBV27 and TRBJ1-1, with D uncertain. Looked up from germline, CDR1 is MNHEY and CDR2 is SMNVEV (reference sequence). The CDR3 runs 14 residues. V gave up 3 bases and J gave up 0 bases, with 8 bases separating them. The CDR3 sequence is CASSLEGVNTEAFF. DNA of the CDR3: TGTGCCAGCAGTTTGGAGGGCGTGAACACTGAAGCTTTCTTT.